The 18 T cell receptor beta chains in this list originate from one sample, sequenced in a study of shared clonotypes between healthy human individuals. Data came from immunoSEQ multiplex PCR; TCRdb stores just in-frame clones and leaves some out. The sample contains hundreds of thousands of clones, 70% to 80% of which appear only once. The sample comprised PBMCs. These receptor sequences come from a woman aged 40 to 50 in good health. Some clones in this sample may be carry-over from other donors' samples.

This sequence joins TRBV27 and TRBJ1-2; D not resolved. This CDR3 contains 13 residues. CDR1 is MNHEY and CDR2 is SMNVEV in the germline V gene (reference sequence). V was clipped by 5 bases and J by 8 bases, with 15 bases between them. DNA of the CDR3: TGTGCCAGCAGTCGGATCGCATCTGGGGGCTACACCTTC. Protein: CASSRIASGGYTF.

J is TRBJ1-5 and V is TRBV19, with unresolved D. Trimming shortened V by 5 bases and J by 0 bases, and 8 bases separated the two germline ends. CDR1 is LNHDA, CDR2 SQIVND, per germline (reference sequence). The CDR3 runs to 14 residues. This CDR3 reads CASSPPNSNQPQHF. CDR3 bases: TGTGCCAGTAGTCCTCCAAATAGCAATCAGCCCCAGCATTTT.

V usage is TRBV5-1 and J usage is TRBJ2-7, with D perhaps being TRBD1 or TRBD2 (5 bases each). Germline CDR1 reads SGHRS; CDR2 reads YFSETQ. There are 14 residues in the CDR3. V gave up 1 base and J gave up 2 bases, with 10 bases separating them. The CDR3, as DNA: TGCGCCAGCAGCTTGTCAGAGGGGCCCTACGAGCAGTACTTC. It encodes CASSLSEGPYEQYF. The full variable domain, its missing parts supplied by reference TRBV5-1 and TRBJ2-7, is KAGVTQTPRYLIKTRGQQVTLSCSPISGHRSVSWYQQTPGQGLQFLFEYFSETQRNKGNFPGRFSGRQFSNSRSEMNVSTLELGDSALYLCASSLSEGPYEQYFGPGTRLTVT.

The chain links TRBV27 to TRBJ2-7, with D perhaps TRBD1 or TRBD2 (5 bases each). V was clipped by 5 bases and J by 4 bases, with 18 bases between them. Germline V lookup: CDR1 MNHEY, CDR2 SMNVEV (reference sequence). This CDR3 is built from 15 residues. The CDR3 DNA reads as TGTGCCAGCAGTCCATCCCGGGGCGGCGTATACGAGCAGTACTTC. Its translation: CASSPSRGGVYEQYF.

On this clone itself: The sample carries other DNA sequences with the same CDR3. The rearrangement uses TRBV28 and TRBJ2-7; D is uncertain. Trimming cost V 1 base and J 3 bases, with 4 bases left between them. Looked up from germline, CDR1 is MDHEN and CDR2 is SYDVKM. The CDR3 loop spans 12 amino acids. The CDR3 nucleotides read TGTGCCAGCAGTTTATCGAGCTACGAGCAGTACTTC. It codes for CASSLSSYEQYF.

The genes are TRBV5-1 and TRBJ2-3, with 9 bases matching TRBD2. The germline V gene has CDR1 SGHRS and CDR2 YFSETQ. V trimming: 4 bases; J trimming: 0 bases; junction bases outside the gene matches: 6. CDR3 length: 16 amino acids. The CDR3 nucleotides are TGCGCCAGCAGCATTAGACTAGCGGAGAGCACAGATACGCAGTATTTT. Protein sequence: CASSIRLAESTDTQYF.

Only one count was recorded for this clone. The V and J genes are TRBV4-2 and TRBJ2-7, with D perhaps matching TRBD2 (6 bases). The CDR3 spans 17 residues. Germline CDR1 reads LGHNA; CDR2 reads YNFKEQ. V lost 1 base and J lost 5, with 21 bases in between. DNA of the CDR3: TGTGCCAGCAGCCAAGTAAGGAGGGTTCTAGTCAAGGACGAGCAGTACTTC. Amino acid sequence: CASSQVRRVLVKDEQYF.

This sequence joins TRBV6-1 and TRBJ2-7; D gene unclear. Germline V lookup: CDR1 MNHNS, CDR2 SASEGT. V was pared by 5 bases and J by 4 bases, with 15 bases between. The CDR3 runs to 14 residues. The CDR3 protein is CASSPRVIGYEQYF. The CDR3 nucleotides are TGTGCCAGCAGTCCTCGGGTGATAGGGTACGAGCAGTACTTC.

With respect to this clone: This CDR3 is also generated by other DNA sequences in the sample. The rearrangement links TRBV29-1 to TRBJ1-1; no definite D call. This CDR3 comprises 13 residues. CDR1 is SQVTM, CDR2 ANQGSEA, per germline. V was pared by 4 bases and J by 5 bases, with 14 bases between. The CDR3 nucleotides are TGCAGCGTTGTGGCAGGATCGCAGACTGAAGCTTTCTTT. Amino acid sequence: CSVVAGSQTEAFF.

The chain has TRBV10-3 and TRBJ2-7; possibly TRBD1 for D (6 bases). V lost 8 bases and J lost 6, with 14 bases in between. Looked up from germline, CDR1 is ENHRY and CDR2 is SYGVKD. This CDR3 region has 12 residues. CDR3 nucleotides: TGTGCCATCGGACGAGCAGGGGCCGAGCAGTACTTC. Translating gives CAIGRAGAEQYF.

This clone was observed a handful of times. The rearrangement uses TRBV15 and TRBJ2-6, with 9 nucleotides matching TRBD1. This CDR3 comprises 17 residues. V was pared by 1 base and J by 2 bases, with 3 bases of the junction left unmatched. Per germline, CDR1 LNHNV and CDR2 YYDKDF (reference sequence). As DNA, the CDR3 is TGTGCCACCAGCAGAGGACAGGGGGTAGCTGGGGCCAACGTCCTGACTTTC. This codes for CATSRGQGVAGANVLTF.

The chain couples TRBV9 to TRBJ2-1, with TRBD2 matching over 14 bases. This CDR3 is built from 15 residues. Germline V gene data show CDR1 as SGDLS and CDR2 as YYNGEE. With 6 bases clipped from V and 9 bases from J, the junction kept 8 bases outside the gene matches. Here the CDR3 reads CASKGGLAGDSEQFF. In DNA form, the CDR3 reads TGTGCCAGCAAGGGGGGACTAGCGGGAGACAGTGAGCAGTTCTTC.

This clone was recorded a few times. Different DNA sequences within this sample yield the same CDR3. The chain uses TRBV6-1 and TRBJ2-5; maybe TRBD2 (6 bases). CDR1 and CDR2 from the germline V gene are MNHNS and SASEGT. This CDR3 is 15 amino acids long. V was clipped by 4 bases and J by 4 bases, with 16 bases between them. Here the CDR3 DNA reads TGTGCCAGCAGTGGGTCTTTCGAGGGAGGAGAGACCCAGTACTTC. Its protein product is CASSGSFEGGETQYF.

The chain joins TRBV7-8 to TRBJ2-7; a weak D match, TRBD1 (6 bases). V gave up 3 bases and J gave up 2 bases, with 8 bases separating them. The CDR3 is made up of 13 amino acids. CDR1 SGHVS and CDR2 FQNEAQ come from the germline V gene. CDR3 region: CASSFNRAYEQYF. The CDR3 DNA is TGTGCCAGCAGCTTTAACAGGGCCTACGAGCAGTACTTC.

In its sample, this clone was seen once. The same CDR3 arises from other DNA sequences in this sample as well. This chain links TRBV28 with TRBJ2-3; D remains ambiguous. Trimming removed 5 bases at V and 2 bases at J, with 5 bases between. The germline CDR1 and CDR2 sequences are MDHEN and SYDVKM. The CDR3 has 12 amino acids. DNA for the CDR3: TGTGCCAGCAGTCCATACACAGATACGCAGTATTTT. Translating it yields CASSPYTDTQYF.

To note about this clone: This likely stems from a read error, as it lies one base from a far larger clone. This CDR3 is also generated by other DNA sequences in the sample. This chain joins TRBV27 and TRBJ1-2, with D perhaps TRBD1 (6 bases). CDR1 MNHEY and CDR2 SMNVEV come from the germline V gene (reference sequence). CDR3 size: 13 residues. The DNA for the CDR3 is TGTGCCAGCAGTTGGTCAGGGGAGAGTGGCTATACCTTC. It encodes CASSWSGESGYTF.

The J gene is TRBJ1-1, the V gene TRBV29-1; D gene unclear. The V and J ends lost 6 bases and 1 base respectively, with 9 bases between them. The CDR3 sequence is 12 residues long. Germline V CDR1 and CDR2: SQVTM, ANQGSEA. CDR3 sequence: CSVRRGNTEAFF. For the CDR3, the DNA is TGCAGCGTCCGACGAGGGAACACTGAAGCTTTCTTT. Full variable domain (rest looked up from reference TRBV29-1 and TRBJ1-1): SAVISQKPSRDICQRGTSLTIQCQVDSQVTMMFWYRQQPGQSLTLIATANQGSEATYESGFVIDKFPISRPNLTFSTLTVSNMSPEDSSIYLCSVRRGNTEAFFGQGTRLTVV.

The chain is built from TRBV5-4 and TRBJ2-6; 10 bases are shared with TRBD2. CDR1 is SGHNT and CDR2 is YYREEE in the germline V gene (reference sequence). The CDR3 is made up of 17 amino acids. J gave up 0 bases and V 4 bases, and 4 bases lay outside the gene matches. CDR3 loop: CASSLLAGSSGANVLTF. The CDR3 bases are TGTGCCAGCAGCCTACTAGCGGGAAGCTCTGGGGCCAACGTCCTGACTTTC.